The 23 T cell receptor beta chains in this list originate from one sample, sequenced in a study of identical twins. TCRdb re-called the 5' RACE reads through MiXCR, storing one row per CDR3 protein. The sample has nearly 650,000 distinct CDR3 sequences; 7.1% are singletons. The sample also formed part of further work on yellow fever vaccine responses in identical twins.

Sequenced: PBMCs. These receptors all come from a woman younger than 35 in good health.

The V gene is TRBV12-3 or TRBV12-4, the J gene TRBJ2-1; 12 bases are shared with TRBD2. This CDR3 comprises 13 residues. V lost 9 bases, J lost 10 bases, and 7 bases stayed unmatched. CDR3 loop: CASLPGLAGEQFF. The CDR3 DNA is TGTGCCAGTCTTCCGGGACTAGCGGGCGAGCAGTTCTTC.

This clonotype was seen a handful of times. The CDR3 DNA reads as TGTGCCAGCAGCTTGACTAGCGGGAGGGAAGAGACCCAGTACTTC. Its protein is CASSLTSGREETQYF. V gene TRBV7-9 combines with J gene TRBJ2-5, with 14 bases lining up with TRBD2. Trimming cost V 3 bases and J 3 bases; bases outside gene matches: 0. In germline, CDR1 is SEHNR, CDR2 FQNEAQ (reference sequence). The CDR3 has 15 amino acids. Full variable domain (rest looked up from reference TRBV7-9 and TRBJ2-5): DTGVSQNPRHKITKRGQNVTFRCDPISEHNRLYWYRQTLGQGPEFLTYFQNEAQLEKSRLLSDRFSAERPKGSFSTLEIQRTEQGDSAMYLCASSLTSGREETQYFGPGTRLLVL.

The chain combines TRBV20-1 with TRBJ1-1; perhaps TRBD1 as D (5 bases). This CDR3 region has 14 residues. V lost 6 bases to trimming and J lost 3 bases, with 17 bases between them. Germline V gene data show CDR1 as DFQATT and CDR2 as SNEGSKA (reference sequence). The CDR3 bases are TGCAGTGCCCTCGGGGGGAGGGGTGACACTGAAGCTTTCTTT. Protein: CSALGGRGDTEAFF.

This clonotype has a count of ten or more. The J gene is TRBJ2-3, the V gene TRBV5-5; the D is unclear. Germline values: CDR1 SGHKS, CDR2 YYEKEE (reference sequence). The CDR3 has 14 amino acids. The germline V and J ends were trimmed by 1 base and 5 bases, with 11 bases remaining between them. The DNA for the CDR3 is TGTGCCAGCAGCTTGACCCTCTTGAGAGATACGCAGTATTTT. This gives the protein CASSLTLLRDTQYF.

The genes are TRBV5-1 and TRBJ2-7; TRBD1 might be the D (6 bases). CDR3 size: 16 residues. The V and J ends lost 1 base and 0 bases respectively, with 14 bases between them. Germline V gene lookup returns CDR1 SGHRS and CDR2 YFSETQ. CDR3 sequence reads: CASSLIPGQISYEQYV. CDR3 nucleotide sequence: TGCGCCAGCAGCTTGATCCCAGGACAGATCTCCTACGAGCAGTACGTC.

The rearrangement uses TRBV20-1 and TRBJ2-2, with a possible D match to TRBD1 (6 bases). The V end was cut by 0 bases, the J end by 1 base, with 9 bases between. The germline V gene has CDR1 DFQATT and CDR2 SNEGSKA (reference sequence). The length of the CDR3 is 15 residues. In DNA, the CDR3 is TGCAGTGCTAGAGATCGCAGGGGGAACACCGGGGAGCTGTTTTTT. Amino acids: CSARDRRGNTGELFF.

This clonotype was detected a few times. This chain connects TRBV6-1 to TRBJ2-1; 8 bases match TRBD1. The CDR3 runs 16 residues. J lost 3 bases, V lost 6 bases, and 10 bases had no gene match. The germline CDR1 and CDR2 sequences are MNHNS and SASEGT. The CDR3 DNA sequence: TGTGCCAGCAGCGTTTCCGGACAGGGTCTCTACAATGAGCAGTTCTTC. Protein: CASSVSGQGLYNEQFF.

The V call is TRBV12-3 or TRBV12-4, the J call TRBJ1-1; possible D gene TRBD1, 6 bases. The V gene lost 6 bases and the J gene lost 8 bases, with 16 bases spanning the gap. The length of the CDR3 is 13 residues. The CDR3 loop is CASSWDGGGEAFF. In nucleotides, the CDR3 is TGTGCCAGCAGCTGGGACGGAGGGGGAGAAGCTTTCTTT.

CDR3: CSAHPGLAGSSYNEQFF. The CDR3 nucleotides are TGCAGTGCTCATCCGGGACTAGCGGGAAGCTCCTACAATGAGCAGTTCTTC. The chain joins TRBV20-1 to TRBJ2-1, with 13 bases matching TRBD2. This CDR3 comprises 17 residues. Losses at the gene ends were 5 bases for V and 0 bases for J; bases not matched to a gene: 7. CDR1 and CDR2 from the germline V gene are DFQATT and SNEGSKA (reference sequence).

This clonotype was picked up a small number of times. This rearrangement joins TRBV28 to TRBJ1-3; TRBD1 matches 8 bases. The V gene end was trimmed by 6 bases and the J gene end by 4 bases; junction bases not matched to a gene: 5. The CDR3 is made up of 14 amino acids. Germline V gene lookup returns CDR1 MDHEN and CDR2 SYDVKM. CDR3 nucleotides: TGTGCCAGCAGAATTGGACAGGGAGGAAACACCATATATTTT. This codes for CASRIGQGGNTIYF.

There are many counts of this clonotype. V gene TRBV20-1 combines with J gene TRBJ1-1, with D perhaps matching TRBD1 (6 bases). Looked up from germline, CDR1 is DFQATT and CDR2 is SNEGSKA (reference sequence). CDR3 length equals 16 residues. Trimming left V 0 bases short and J 2 bases short, with 16 bases between. CDR3 bases: TGCAGTGCTAGAGATCCATTACAGGGAGGAAACACTGAAGCTTTCTTT. It translates to CSARDPLQGGNTEAFF.

The J gene is TRBJ2-7, the V gene TRBV9; D not certain. This CDR3 region has 13 residues. Trimming pared 3 bases from V and 3 bases from J, leaving 10 bases between. Germline V CDR1 and CDR2: SGDLS, YYNGEE. CDR3: CASSEQSSYEQYV. CDR3 sequence (DNA): TGTGCCAGCAGCGAACAAAGCAGCTACGAGCAGTACGTC.

The rearrangement links TRBV14 to TRBJ1-1, with D uncertain. The V end lost 4 bases, the J end lost 2 bases, and 14 bases lay between the germline ends. This CDR3 region has 15 residues. Germline V gene data show CDR1 as SGHDN and CDR2 as FVKESK. CDR3 in DNA: TGTGCCAGCAGCCCGCCCTTTCGTGAAAACACTGAAGCTTTCTTT. This codes for CASSPPFRENTEAFF.

This sequence joins TRBV7-9 and TRBJ2-1, with TRBD2 as a possible D gene (6 bases). The CDR3 has 17 amino acids. Germline loops: CDR1 SEHNR, CDR2 FQNEAQ (reference sequence). V lost 4 bases and J 5 bases, leaving 21 bases between the germline ends. The CDR3 DNA follows: TGTGCCAGCAGCTCCACCTCCTTGGGGGGTTCCGACAATGAGCAGTTCTTC. It yields the protein CASSSTSLGGSDNEQFF.

This clonotype has only a few counts. The chain couples TRBV15 to TRBJ2-1; D might be TRBD2 (5 bases). Trimming left V 0 bases short and J 8 bases short, with 14 bases between. There are 15 residues in the CDR3. CDR1 LNHNV and CDR2 YYDKDF come from the germline V gene (reference sequence). This CDR3 reads CATSRDLLLGDEQFF. The CDR3 DNA reads as TGTGCCACCAGCAGAGATCTCCTACTAGGCGATGAGCAGTTCTTC. Drawing the rest from reference TRBV15 and TRBJ2-1, the complete variable domain is DAMVIQNPRYQVTQFGKPVTLSCSQTLNHNVMYWYQQKSSQAPKLLFHYYDKDFNNEADTPDNFQSRRPNTSFCFLDIRSPGLGDTAMYLCATSRDLLLGDEQFFGPGTRLTVL.

The J gene is TRBJ2-5, the V gene TRBV5-1; the D gene could be TRBD1 or TRBD2 (5 bases each). Germline assignment: CDR1 SGHRS and CDR2 YFSETQ. Trimming pared 9 bases from V and 5 bases from J, leaving 20 bases between. The CDR3 covers 14 residues. CDR3 residues: CAINVPGRRETQYF. As DNA, the CDR3 is TGCGCCATTAACGTCCCGGGACGCCGGGAGACCCAGTACTTC. Complete variable domain (other parts from reference TRBV5-1 and TRBJ2-5): KAGVTQTPRYLIKTRGQQVTLSCSPISGHRSVSWYQQTPGQGLQFLFEYFSETQRNKGNFPGRFSGRQFSNSRSEMNVSTLELGDSALYLCAINVPGRRETQYFGPGTRLLVL.

This clonotype was seen a few times. The chain employs TRBV7-3 and TRBJ2-7, with no clear D. The V gene's germline CDR1 is SGHTA and CDR2 FQGTGA. This CDR3 region has 14 residues. The germline V and J ends were trimmed by 2 bases and 6 bases, with 14 bases remaining between them. The CDR3 region is CASSLERSSVEQYF. For the CDR3, the DNA is TGTGCCAGCAGCTTAGAACGTTCTTCGGTCGAGCAGTACTTC.

This clonotype has a handful of counts. V is TRBV10-3 and J is TRBJ2-3; 9 bases align to TRBD1. CDR1 and CDR2 (germline): ENHRY, SYGVKD. The CDR3 runs to 14 residues. Unmatched junction bases numbered 7, after V lost 10 bases and J lost 2 bases. The CDR3 loop is CATRTGVFTDTQYF. CDR3 sequence (DNA): TGTGCCACCAGGACAGGGGTGTTCACAGATACGCAGTATTTT.

The V gene is TRBV7-9, the J gene TRBJ2-1; D is unresolved. Trimming removed 5 bases from V and 8 bases from J, with 10 bases in between. This CDR3 is 12 amino acids long. In germline, CDR1 is SEHNR, CDR2 FQNEAQ (reference sequence). The CDR3: CASSIRVYEQFF. The CDR3 region has the DNA TGTGCCAGCAGCATAAGGGTTTATGAGCAGTTCTTC. Using reference TRBV7-9 and TRBJ2-1 for the parts outside the CDR3, the full variable domain is DTGVSQNPRHKITKRGQNVTFRCDPISEHNRLYWYRQTLGQGPEFLTYFQNEAQLEKSRLLSDRFSAERPKGSFSTLEIQRTEQGDSAMYLCASSIRVYEQFFGPGTRLTVL.

This clonotype has a count of ten or more. The chain uses TRBV29-1 and TRBJ1-1, with unresolved D. The germline V and J ends were trimmed by 6 bases and 1 base, with 6 bases remaining between them. Germline CDR1 reads SQVTM; CDR2 reads ANQGSEA. CDR3 size: 11 residues. CDR3 sequence reads: CSVFRNTEAFF. CDR3 sequence (DNA): TGCAGCGTCTTCAGGAACACTGAAGCTTTCTTT.

The chain couples TRBV6-1 to TRBJ2-7; tentatively, D is TRBD1 (6 bases). This CDR3 contains 15 residues. Germline V gives CDR1 MNHNS, CDR2 SASEGT. Trimming took off 6 bases at V and 3 bases at J, with 18 bases between the two ends. In DNA, the CDR3 is TGTGCCAGCAGACGGCGTGCCGGGACAAACTACGAGCAGTACGTC. Protein product: CASRRRAGTNYEQYV.

The chain recombines TRBV6-5 with TRBJ1-5, with 7 nucleotides matching TRBD1. Germline V gene lookup returns CDR1 MNHEY and CDR2 SVGAGI. The V gene end was trimmed by 0 bases and the J gene end by 3 bases; junction bases not matched to a gene: 8. This CDR3 spans 17 amino acids. The CDR3 protein is CASSYSTAGTVNQPQHF. The CDR3 DNA follows: TGTGCCAGCAGTTACTCGACCGCCGGGACAGTCAATCAGCCCCAGCATTTT.

The rearrangement links TRBV6-5 to TRBJ1-1; no clear D gene. Germline V gives CDR1 MNHEY, CDR2 SVGAGI. V lost 4 bases to trimming and J lost 4 bases, with 10 bases between them. The CDR3 runs to 13 residues. CDR3 region: CASSLQASTEAFF. For the CDR3, the DNA is TGTGCCAGCAGTTTGCAGGCGAGCACTGAAGCTTTCTTT.